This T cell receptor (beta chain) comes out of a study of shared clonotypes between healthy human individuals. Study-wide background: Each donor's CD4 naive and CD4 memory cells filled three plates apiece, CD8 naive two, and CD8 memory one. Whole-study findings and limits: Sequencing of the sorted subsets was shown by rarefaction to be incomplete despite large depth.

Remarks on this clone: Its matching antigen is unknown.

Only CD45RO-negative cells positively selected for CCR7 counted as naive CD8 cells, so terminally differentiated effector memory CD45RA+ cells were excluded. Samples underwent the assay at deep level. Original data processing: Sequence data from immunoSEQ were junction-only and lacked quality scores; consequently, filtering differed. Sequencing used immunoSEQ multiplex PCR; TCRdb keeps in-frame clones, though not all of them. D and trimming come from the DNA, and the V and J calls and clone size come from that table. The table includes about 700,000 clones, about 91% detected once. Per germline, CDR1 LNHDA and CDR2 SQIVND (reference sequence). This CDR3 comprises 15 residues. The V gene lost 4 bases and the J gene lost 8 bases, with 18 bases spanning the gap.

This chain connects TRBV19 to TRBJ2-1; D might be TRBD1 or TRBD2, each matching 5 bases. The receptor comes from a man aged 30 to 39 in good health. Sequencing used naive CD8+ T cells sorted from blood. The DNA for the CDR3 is TGTGCCAGTAGTACGCGGGTGGGACCGGGCGATGAGCAGTTCTTC. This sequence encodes CASSTRVGPGDEQFF.